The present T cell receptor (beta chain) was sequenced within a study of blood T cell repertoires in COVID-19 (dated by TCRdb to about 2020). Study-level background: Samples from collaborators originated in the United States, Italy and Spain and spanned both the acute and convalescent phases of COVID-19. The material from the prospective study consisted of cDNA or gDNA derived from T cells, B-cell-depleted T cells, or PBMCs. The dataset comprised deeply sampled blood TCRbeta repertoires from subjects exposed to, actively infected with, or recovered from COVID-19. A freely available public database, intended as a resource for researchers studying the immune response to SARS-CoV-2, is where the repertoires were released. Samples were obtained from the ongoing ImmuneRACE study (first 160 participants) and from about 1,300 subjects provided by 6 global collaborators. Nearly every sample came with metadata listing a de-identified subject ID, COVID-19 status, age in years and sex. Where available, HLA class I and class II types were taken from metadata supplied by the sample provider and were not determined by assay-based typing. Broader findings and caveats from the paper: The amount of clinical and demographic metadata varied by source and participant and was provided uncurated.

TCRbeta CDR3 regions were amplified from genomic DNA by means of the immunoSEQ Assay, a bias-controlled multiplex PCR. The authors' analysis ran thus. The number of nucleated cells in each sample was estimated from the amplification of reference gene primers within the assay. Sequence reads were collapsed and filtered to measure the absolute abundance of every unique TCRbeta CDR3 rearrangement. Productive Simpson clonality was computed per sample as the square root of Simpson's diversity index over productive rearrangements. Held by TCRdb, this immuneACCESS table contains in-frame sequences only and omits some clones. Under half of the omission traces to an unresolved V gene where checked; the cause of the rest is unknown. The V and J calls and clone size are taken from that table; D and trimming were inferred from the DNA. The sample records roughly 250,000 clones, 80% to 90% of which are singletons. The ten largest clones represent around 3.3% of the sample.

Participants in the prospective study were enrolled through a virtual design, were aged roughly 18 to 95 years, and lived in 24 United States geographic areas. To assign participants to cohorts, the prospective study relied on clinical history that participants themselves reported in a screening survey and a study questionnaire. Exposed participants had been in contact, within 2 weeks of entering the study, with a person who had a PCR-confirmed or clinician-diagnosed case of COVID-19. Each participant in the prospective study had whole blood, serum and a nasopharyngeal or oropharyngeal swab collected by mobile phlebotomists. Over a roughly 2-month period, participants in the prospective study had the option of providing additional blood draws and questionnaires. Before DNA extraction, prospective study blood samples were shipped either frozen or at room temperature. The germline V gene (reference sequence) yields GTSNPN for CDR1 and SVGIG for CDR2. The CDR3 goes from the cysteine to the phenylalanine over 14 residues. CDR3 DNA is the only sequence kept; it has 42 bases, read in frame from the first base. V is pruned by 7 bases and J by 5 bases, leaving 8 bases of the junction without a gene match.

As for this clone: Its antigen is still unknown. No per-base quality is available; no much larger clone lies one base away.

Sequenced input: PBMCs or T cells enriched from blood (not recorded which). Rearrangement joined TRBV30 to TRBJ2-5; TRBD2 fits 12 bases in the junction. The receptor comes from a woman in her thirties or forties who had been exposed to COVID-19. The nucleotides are TGTGCCTCGTCTAGCGGGGGGGCCCCTGAGACCCAGTACTTC. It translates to CASSSGGAPETQYF.